This T cell receptor beta chain stems from a study of T cell changes during pregnancy in multiple sclerosis. The CDR3 extends over 14 amino acids. Trimming left V 5 bases short and J 4 bases short, with 14 bases between. Germline loops: CDR1 SGHTA, CDR2 FQGTGA. Assay used: immunoSEQ multiplex PCR; TCRdb lists only in-frame clones, some missing. The data contain approximately 63,000 clones, 91% of them singletons. This TCR was sampled from a female donor in good health, enrolled as a control in a pregnancy study. The genes are TRBV7-3 and TRBJ1-1, with D uncertain. Sequenced material: peripheral blood, taken after pregnancy. CDR3 nucleotide sequence: TGTGCCAGCAGCCCCCCAAGTGGAGGCACTGAAGCTTTCTTT. It codes for CASSPPSGGTEAFF.